This TCR beta chain originates from a study of metastatic and nonmetastatic thyroid tumors. TCRdb re-analyzed the PCR reads using MiXCR. Among about 85,000 clones listed, over 8.5% were seen once. The CDR3 runs 19 residues. Germline CDR1 and CDR2: GTSNPN and SVGIG (reference sequence). Losses at the gene ends were 2 bases for V and 3 bases for J; bases not matched to a gene: 14. Thyroid surgery had not been preceded by any treatment in any patient. Material: blood. This sequence originates from a female donor with papillary thyroid cancer or a benign thyroid nodule (not recorded which). Some clones in this sample may be carry-over from other donors' samples. The chain links TRBV30 to TRBJ2-1; 12 bases fit TRBD1. The CDR3 DNA is TGTGCCTGGAGTCTCCCCGGGACAGGGGGCTCTTCCTACTACAATGAGCAGTTCTTC. This codes for CAWSLPGTGGSSYYNEQFF.